Here is one T cell receptor beta chain with its context. Its antigen is undetermined. The protocol was immunoSEQ multiplex PCR, while the TCRdb copy is restricted to in-frame clones and leaves out a portion. Among about 99,000 clones, approximately 88% were seen once, and the ten largest hold around 9%. CDR1 and CDR2 from the germline V gene are MNHEY and SVGAGI. This CDR3 contains 14 residues. V dropped 3 bases and J dropped 5 bases, with 11 bases sitting between them. This specimen comes from a study of T cell responses to AZD1222 COVID-19 vaccine. Across the whole study: Second-dose recipients at about 4 or about 12 weeks were treated as one pooled group.

Study-level findings and limits: Baseline testing showed seropositivity in only 5 or 6 AZD1222 recipients. White British ancestry dominated among donors, who included more females, and clonal diversity was possibly underestimated.

The sample here was peripheral blood, taken on day 0 of AZD1222 vaccination. This rearrangement joins TRBV6-5 to TRBJ1-5, with D maybe TRBD1 (5 bases). The TCR originated in an adult in good health. In DNA form, the CDR3 reads TGTGCCAGCAGTTATGCGGGGGGGGATCAGCCCCAGCATTTT. Translation: CASSYAGGDQPQHF.